This T cell receptor (beta chain) was identified in a study of early T cells in non-severe SARS-CoV-2 infection. The sample holds many counts of this clonotype. The antigen remains unidentified. The germline V gene has CDR1 LGHNT and CDR2 FRNRAP. This CDR3 is 14 amino acids long. V was cut by 7 bases and J by 3 bases, with 12 bases left in between. Study findings and constraints: Reliance on VDJdb matching favored anti-spike CD8 responses; private and CD4 specificities were missed.

As part of library construction, unique molecular identifiers were attached to individual cDNA molecules. TCRdb called the 5' RACE reads again in MiXCR, with one record for every CDR3 protein. The table shows tens of thousands of distinct CDR3 sequences, with 5.5% to 8% occurring only once. The receptor was isolated from an adult who was a healthcare worker with PCR-confirmed SARS-CoV-2 infection or an uninfected control (not recorded which). V usage is TRBV12-5 and J usage is TRBJ1-4; D is perhaps TRBD1 (5 bases). The sample comprised whole blood. The CDR3 is CASARDGANEKLFF. CDR3 coding DNA: TGTGCTAGTGCTAGGGACGGGGCTAATGAAAAACTGTTTTTT.